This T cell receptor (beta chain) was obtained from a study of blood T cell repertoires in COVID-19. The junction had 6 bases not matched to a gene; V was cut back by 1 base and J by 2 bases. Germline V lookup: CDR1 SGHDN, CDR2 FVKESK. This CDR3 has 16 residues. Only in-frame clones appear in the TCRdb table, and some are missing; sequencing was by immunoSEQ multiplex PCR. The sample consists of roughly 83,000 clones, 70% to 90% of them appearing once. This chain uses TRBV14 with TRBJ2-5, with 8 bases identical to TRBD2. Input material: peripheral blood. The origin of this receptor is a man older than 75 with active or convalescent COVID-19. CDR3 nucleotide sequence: TGTGCCAGCAGCCAAGGACTCCAGCGGGGGCAAGAGACCCAGTACTTC. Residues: CASSQGLQRGQETQYF.